This paragraph covers one T cell receptor beta chain sequence. Its target is not known. The sample originates from a study of molecular identifiers for immune sequencing clone quantification. Regarding the study as a whole: Clone sizes could be underestimated for highly expanded clones when identical TCR molecules share a barcode.

Naive CD8 libraries came from roughly 20,000 to 1,000,000 sorted cells with 10%, 30% or 50% RNA. The authors sorted naive CD8 T cells as CD8+CD4-CCR7+CD45RA+. Preparation methods for the bulk TCR libraries were those previously described, with listed TCR primers. Each CDR3 protein gets one entry after TCRdb re-called the PCR reads with MiXCR. Of about 89,000 distinct CDR3 sequences in the sample, 15% to 20% were seen once. Per germline, CDR1 SNHLY and CDR2 FYNNEI. The trim removed 6 bases at V and 4 bases at J, leaving 5 bases unmatched. This CDR3 contains 15 residues. The clonotype comes from a human donor in good health. Some libraries in this study had Jurkat cell RNA spiked in. The gene calls are TRBV2 and TRBJ2-1, with TRBD2 matching over 11 bases. Sequencing used naive CD8+ T cells from blood, with Jurkat cell RNA spiked in. The subset denotes: FACS-sorted CD8+CD4-CCR7+CD45RA+ naive T cells. DNA of the CDR3: TGTGCCAGCAGCATTAGCGGGAGGGCTTACAATGAGCAGTTCTTC. It specifies CASSISGRAYNEQFF.